Presented here are 16 T cell receptor beta chains from one specimen sequenced in a study of shared clonotypes between healthy human individuals. Repertoires were generated with immunoSEQ multiplex PCR, while TCRdb's copy carries only in-frame clones and drops some. The table has around 690,000 clones, 90% seen once. Sequenced input: memory CD8+ T cells from PBMCs. The subset here: CD45RO+ cells pooled with CCR7-negative TemRA cells. The receptors stem from a man between 18 and 29 years old in good health. Some clones in this sample may be carry-over from other donors' samples.

The V and J genes are TRBV19 and TRBJ2-1, with D tentatively TRBD2 (5 bases). Germline-derived CDR1 and CDR2 are LNHDA and SQIVND (reference sequence). The CDR3 covers 16 residues. V gave up 5 bases and J gave up 2 bases, with 16 bases separating them. The CDR3 spells CASSLRTVGTYNEQFF. CDR3 bases: TGTGCCAGTAGTCTGCGGACTGTTGGGACCTACAATGAGCAGTTCTTC.

CDR3 sequence: CASSSLAGAFEQYF. The DNA of the CDR3 is TGTGCCAGCAGCTCCTTAGCGGGAGCCTTCGAGCAGTACTTC. V gene TRBV11-2 combines with J gene TRBJ2-7; 9 positions match TRBD2. Per germline, CDR1 SGHAT and CDR2 FQNNGV. This CDR3 is built from 14 residues. The trim removed 4 bases at V and 6 bases at J, leaving 7 bases unmatched.

This clone was recorded a few times. The J gene is TRBJ1-5, the V gene TRBV25-1; D ambiguous. V lost 3 bases to trimming and J lost 7 bases, with 7 bases between them. From germline, CDR1 is MGHDK and CDR2 SYGVNS. The CDR3 totals 12 residues. CDR3 region: CASSDKGQPQHF. The CDR3 DNA sequence: TGTGCCAGCAGTGATAAGGGACAGCCCCAGCATTTT.

The chain combines TRBV29-1 with TRBJ2-1; perhaps TRBD2 as D (6 bases). The germline CDR1 and CDR2 sequences are SQVTM and ANQGSEA. The CDR3 is 16 residues long. V lost 7 bases to trimming and J lost 3 bases, with 22 bases between them. The CDR3 nucleotides are TGCAGCGGCACCGGACCGGGACTCCAGGACTACAATGAGCAGTTCTTC. Encoded protein: CSGTGPGLQDYNEQFF.

The chain couples TRBV28 to TRBJ2-7, with D possibly TRBD1 on 6 matching bases. Germline V CDR1 and CDR2: MDHEN, SYDVKM. The V and J ends lost 2 bases and 5 bases respectively, with 13 bases between them. The CDR3 consists of 14 residues. CDR3 amino acids: CASSLGQGFDEQYF. The CDR3 DNA follows: TGTGCCAGCAGTTTAGGTCAGGGGTTCGACGAGCAGTACTTC. Using reference TRBV28 and TRBJ2-7 for the parts outside the CDR3, the full variable domain is DVKVTQSSRYLVKRTGEKVFLECVQDMDHENMFWYRQDPGLGLRLIYFSYDVKMKEKGDIPEGYSVSREKKERFSLILESASTNQTSMYLCASSLGQGFDEQYFGPGTRLTVT.

The chain couples TRBV6-5 to TRBJ1-1; D remains unclear. Per the germline V gene, CDR1 is MNHEY and CDR2 is SVGAGI. The V end lost 6 bases, the J end lost 1 base, and 12 bases lay between the germline ends. This CDR3 spans 14 amino acids. The CDR3 sequence: CASSYVPENTEAFF. CDR3 in DNA: TGTGCCAGCAGCTACGTGCCTGAGAACACTGAAGCTTTCTTT.

The chain links TRBV28 to TRBJ2-7, with TRBD1 as a possible D gene (5 bases). Germline CDR1 is MDHEN and CDR2 is SYDVKM. The CDR3 runs 17 residues. V was clipped by 3 bases and J by 3 bases, with 21 bases between them. CDR3 nucleotide sequence: TGTGCCAGCAGTTTTGGTGGGGCGCGACGTCTAGGCTACGAGCAGTACTTC. Its protein product is CASSFGGARRLGYEQYF.

The gene calls are TRBV27 and TRBJ2-7, with 14 bases identical to TRBD2. The CDR3 is 15 amino acids. Germline V gene lookup returns CDR1 MNHEY and CDR2 SMNVEV (reference sequence). V shed 5 bases and J 9 bases; nucleotides not matched to a gene: 9. The CDR3 sequence is CASSPGTSGRSGQYF. The CDR3 DNA reads TGTGCCAGCAGTCCCGGGACTAGCGGGAGATCCGGGCAGTACTTC.

The chain is built from TRBV25-1 and TRBJ2-5, with TRBD2 matching over 11 bases. The DNA matches TRBJ2-7 better at its end, which makes the J call doubtful. The CDR3 covers 15 residues. Per the germline V gene, CDR1 is MGHDK and CDR2 is SYGVNS. CDR3 protein: CASSEPLAGGYEQYF. In nucleotides, the CDR3 is TGTGCCAGCAGTGAACCGCTAGCGGGAGGTTACGAGCAGTACTTC.

Concerning this clone: Different DNA sequences within this sample yield the same CDR3. The V call is TRBV27, the J call TRBJ2-1; 7 nucleotides line up with TRBD2. J lost 3 bases, V lost 2 bases, and 4 bases had no gene match. Looked up from germline, CDR1 is MNHEY and CDR2 is SMNVEV (reference sequence). CDR3 length equals 15 residues. The CDR3 loop is CASSLGRGSYNEQFF. CDR3 nucleotide sequence: TGTGCCAGCAGTTTAGGTCGCGGGAGCTACAATGAGCAGTTCTTC.

This rearrangement joins TRBV9 to TRBJ2-3, with D perhaps matching TRBD1 (6 bases). Germline V gene data show CDR1 as SGDLS and CDR2 as YYNGEE. The ends were cut back, 3 bases at V and 0 bases at J, with 11 bases in the middle. The CDR3 runs 15 residues. CDR3 coding DNA: TGTGCCAGCAGCGATAGGGGGAGAAGCACAGATACGCAGTATTTT. The encoded protein is CASSDRGRSTDTQYF.

This chain links TRBV14 with TRBJ1-2, with a weak D call TRBD1 (5 bases). The length of the CDR3 is 14 residues. The ends were cut back, 1 base at V and 4 bases at J, with 10 bases in the middle. The germline V gene encodes CDR1 SGHDN and CDR2 FVKESK. CDR3 in DNA: TGTGCCAGCAGCCAAGGCCGGGGGTTCTATGGCTACACCTTC. Translation: CASSQGRGFYGYTF.

This clone was observed a single time. The chain couples TRBV7-2 to TRBJ2-3; D call uncertain. CDR3 length: 15 residues. CDR1 is SGHTA and CDR2 is FQGNSA in the germline V gene. Trimming pared 1 base from V and 6 bases from J, leaving 14 bases between. The CDR3 reads CASSLDGRADDTQYF. The CDR3, as DNA: TGTGCCAGCAGCTTAGACGGCCGGGCCGACGATACGCAGTATTTT.

The chain is built from TRBV7-9 and TRBJ1-1; no clear D gene. This CDR3 spans 14 amino acids. Germline-derived CDR1 and CDR2 are SEHNR and FQNEAQ (reference sequence). The V gene lost 2 bases and the J gene lost 1 base, with 8 bases spanning the gap. CDR3 DNA sequence: TGTGCCAGCAGCTTAAGTATGACGAACACTGAAGCTTTCTTT. Encoded protein: CASSLSMTNTEAFF.

The J gene is TRBJ2-1, the V gene TRBV28; D might be TRBD1 or TRBD2, each matching 5 bases. V shed 6 bases and J shed 0 bases, with 15 bases lying between them. Per the germline V gene, CDR1 is MDHEN and CDR2 is SYDVKM. There are 16 residues in the CDR3. DNA of the CDR3: TGTGCCAGCAGCCCTGACAGTACTAGCTCCTACAATGAGCAGTTCTTC. Its translation: CASSPDSTSSYNEQFF. The variable domain in full, completed from reference TRBV28 and TRBJ2-1, reads DVKVTQSSRYLVKRTGEKVFLECVQDMDHENMFWYRQDPGLGLRLIYFSYDVKMKEKGDIPEGYSVSREKKERFSLILESASTNQTSMYLCASSPDSTSSYNEQFFGPGTRLTVL.

This clone was recorded once. The V call is TRBV27, the J call TRBJ1-2; 11 bases fit TRBD1. The CDR3 totals 17 residues. V shed 0 bases and J 5 bases; nucleotides not matched to a gene: 8. Germline CDR1 MNHEY, CDR2 SMNVEV (reference sequence). The CDR3 spells CASSLSGTGGRLYGYTF. The CDR3 bases are TGTGCCAGCAGTTTATCCGGGACAGGGGGTCGTTTGTATGGCTACACCTTC.